Sequencing of this T cell receptor (beta chain) was carried out in a study of T cells in severe cutaneous drug reactions. Study overall: The culprit drug was assigned by the Naranjo and ALDEN algorithms.

The germline gives CDR1 SGDLS, CDR2 YYNGEE. The CDR3 spans 14 residues. Libraries were made by iRepertoire multiplex PCR with TCR subtype-specific primers for bulk and single-cell sequencing. TCRdb re-analyzed the multiplex PCR reads; it lists each CDR3 protein once, without DNA. The sample data list over 20,000 distinct CDR3 sequences. This clonotype is classed as medium-sized by frequency. The patients sequenced had a carbamazepine-induced Stevens-Johnson syndrome or toxic epidermal necrolysis reaction. The sequenced sample was PBMCs. This clonotype originated in a human donor with toxic epidermal necrolysis, a severe cutaneous drug reaction. The chain is built from TRBV9 and TRBJ1-1. The CDR3 reads CASSHQGLDAEAFF.